The 2 T cell receptor beta chains presented below share a single source sample, sequenced in a study of T cells in Graves' hyperthyroidism and ophthalmopathy (dated by TCRdb to 2018 to 2020). The method was multiplex PCR. Sequencing used an Illumina HiSeq 2000. Amplification of TCR beta CDR3 regions was carried out from RNA transcripts. The TCR CDR3 was subjected to a first round of RT-PCR using the HTBI primer set and the Qiagen OneStep RT-PCR kit. TCRdb ran its own pipeline on the public reads, namely fastp trimming at Q25 and MiXCR clone calling, and kept in-frame beta chains. Each entry is one CDR3 protein sequence, shown with its most common DNA and genes. The sample profile shows roughly 280,000 distinct CDR3 sequences; around 20% of them were found once. Of the sample, around 64% is held by the ten largest clones. Sequencing used blood. All receptors derive from a man under 40 with Graves' ophthalmopathy.

This chain links TRBV7-9 with TRBJ2-7; 10 bases are a match to TRBD2. Germline CDR1 SEHNR, CDR2 FQNEAQ (reference sequence). Trimming at V came to 5 bases and at J to 6 bases, leaving 10 bases not matched to a gene. The CDR3 spans 15 residues. CDR3 bases: TGTGCCAGCAGCGGCCGAGCGGGAGGGGCTACCGAGCAGTACTTC. It translates to CASSGRAGGATEQYF.

The chain uses TRBV20-1 and TRBJ1-4, with a tentative D call TRBD1 (5 bases). Trimming cost V 2 bases and J 5 bases, with 15 bases left between them. Germline CDR1 and CDR2: DFQATT and SNEGSKA (reference sequence). This CDR3 region has 15 residues. CDR3 sequence: CSARYLRQSNEKLFF. CDR3 coding DNA: TGCAGTGCTAGATACCTAAGACAGTCAAATGAAAAACTGTTTTTT.